This TCR beta chain is drawn from a study of T-cell memory formation after mild COVID-19. With constant-segment primers, 5'RACE yielded cDNA libraries of TCR alpha and TCR beta that carried sample barcodes and UMIs. TCRdb re-derived calls from the 5' RACE reads in MiXCR, one entry per CDR3 protein. The sample has about 200,000 distinct CDR3 sequences, 16% seen once; the top ten hold roughly 2.1%. Study-level results: Clones contracting day 15 to 85 were balanced CD4/CD8; later expanders leaned CD4+. Contracting CD4+ clones were located mainly in CM and EM, and CD8+ clones in EMRA.

This CDR3 comprises 18 residues. Germline assignment: CDR1 GTSNPN and CDR2 SVGIG (reference sequence). Trimming cost V 2 bases and J 4 bases; bases outside gene matches: 19. In its sample, this clonotype was seen many times. What it binds is not known. Material for sequencing was PBMCs or a T cell subset sorted from them (not recorded which). The sequence derives from an adult woman who had mild COVID-19 (a few samples of this study predate the infection). Cell type and time point are not known. This sequence joins TRBV30 and TRBJ2-5; the match to TRBD2 covers 7 bases. The CDR3, as DNA: TGTGCCTGGAGTTTTGGCTCGGGCGGGAGTTTTAAGGGAGAGACCCAGTACTTC. Amino acid sequence: CAWSFGSGGSFKGETQYF.